The next 8 T cell receptor beta chains were all read from a single sample in a study of regulatory T cells in long-lasting Graves disease. Sample time point: newly diagnosed GD, antithyroid drugs for less than 3 months. Preparation of the TCR library used RNA extracted from PBMCs. Construction of TCR beta libraries relied on iRepertoire HTBI primers and on Arm-PCR targeting CDR3 regions. TCRdb processed the multiplex PCR reads anew with MiXCR; each CDR3 protein has one entry. Among fewer than 550,000 distinct CDR3 sequences listed, around 15% were seen once. The same specimen was also included in a second study, on T cells in Graves' hyperthyroidism and ophthalmopathy.

The sample in question was peripheral blood mononuclear cells (PBMCs), obtained at new diagnosis, from a patient treated with antithyroid drugs. The receptor source for this set is a woman aged 35-65 years with Graves disease.

This clonotype occurred a few times. This sequence joins TRBV6-5 and TRBJ1-1; D possibly corresponds to TRBD1 (5 bases). V dropped 2 bases and J dropped 6 bases, with 16 bases sitting between them. CDR1 and CDR2 (germline): MNHEY, SVGAGI. There are 15 residues in the CDR3. The CDR3 DNA reads as TGTGCCAGCAGTTACGATTGGGACCTGGAAGCTGAAGCTTTCTTT. Protein product: CASSYDWDLEAEAFF.

V and J are TRBV20-1 and TRBJ1-4; possible D gene TRBD1, 5 bases. Germline assignment: CDR1 DFQATT and CDR2 SNEGSKA (reference sequence). V dropped 5 bases and J dropped 0 bases, with 13 bases sitting between them. This CDR3 is built from 15 residues. CDR3 protein: CSAQRGIPTNEKLFF. The CDR3 DNA reads TGCAGTGCTCAGAGGGGCATCCCAACTAATGAAAAACTGTTTTTT.

Only a few counts were recorded for this clonotype. CDR3 sequence reads: CASSLFKGDRDTEAFF. CDR3 DNA: TGCGCCAGCAGCCTCTTTAAAGGGGACAGGGACACTGAAGCTTTCTTT. V usage is TRBV4-1 and J usage is TRBJ1-1; 9 bases match TRBD1. The trim removed 4 bases at V and 3 bases at J, leaving 9 bases unmatched. The CDR3 totals 16 residues. Germline lookup yields CDR1 MGHRA and CDR2 YSYEKL.

This clonotype showed up many times. The gene calls are TRBV27 and TRBJ1-1, with a tentative D call TRBD1 (5 bases). The V gene's germline CDR1 is MNHEY and CDR2 SMNVEV (reference sequence). CDR3 length equals 14 residues. V was cut by 5 bases and J by 0 bases, with 10 bases left in between. The CDR3 reads CASSRGAVNTEAFF. As DNA, the CDR3 is TGTGCCAGCAGTAGGGGTGCTGTGAACACTGAAGCTTTCTTT.

This clonotype was seen many times. V usage is TRBV6-2 or TRBV6-3 and J usage is TRBJ2-3; D gene unclear. Germline CDR1 is MNHEY and CDR2 is SVGEGT. V lost 2 bases and J lost 4, with 16 bases in between. The CDR3 is made up of 16 amino acids. The CDR3 loop is CASSYVRGPGADTQYF. DNA of the CDR3: TGTGCCAGCAGTTACGTTAGAGGCCCGGGCGCAGATACGCAGTATTTT.

V and J are TRBV5-6 and TRBJ2-5; D might be TRBD1 (5 bases). There are 15 residues in the CDR3. Per the germline V gene, CDR1 is SGHDT and CDR2 is YYEEEE. V lost 2 bases to trimming and J lost 4 bases, with 15 bases between them. CDR3 nucleotide sequence: TGTGCCAGCAGCTTTAGAACAGGTTTACGAGAGACCCAGTACTTC. Protein product: CASSFRTGLRETQYF.

This clonotype was seen many times. This sequence joins TRBV6-1 and TRBJ1-2; possible D gene TRBD1, 5 bases. The length of the CDR3 is 14 residues. V was shortened by 5 bases and J by 0 bases, with 10 bases between the two germline ends. The germline V gene encodes CDR1 MNHNS and CDR2 SASEGT. Written as DNA, the CDR3 is TGTGCCAGCAGTCCGGACATTACTAACTATGGCTACACCTTC. It encodes CASSPDITNYGYTF.

CDR3 sequence reads: CAWSQGGRGSYEQYF. CDR3 nucleotide sequence: TGTGCCTGGAGTCAAGGCGGGAGGGGCTCCTACGAGCAGTACTTC. This sequence joins TRBV30 and TRBJ2-7; 9 bases fit TRBD2. The V gene end was trimmed by 2 bases and the J gene end by 0 bases; junction bases not matched to a gene: 5. The CDR3 has 15 residues. Germline assignment: CDR1 GTSNPN and CDR2 SVGIG (reference sequence).